This T cell receptor (beta chain) was recorded in a study of blood T cells in healthy people across ages. Germline V gene lookup returns CDR1 SQVTM and CDR2 ANQGSEA. The CDR3 loop spans 15 amino acids. The V and J ends lost 5 bases and 0 bases respectively, with 16 bases between them. A J-beta primer mix and a sample-barcoded 5' primer were used in a second PCR of roughly 7 to 12 cycles. MiXCR was run by TCRdb on the 5' RACE reads, yielding one entry per CDR3 protein. The sample shows 1.5 million or so distinct CDR3 sequences, under 55% of them seen only once. The receptor's source is a woman younger than 30 in good health. The specimen was blood. The V gene is TRBV29-1, the J gene TRBJ1-1; D may be TRBD1 (6 bases). In nucleotides, the CDR3 is TGCAGCGTTCTTGGGGGGGGGGCGGTGAACACTGAAGCTTTCTTT. It encodes CSVLGGGAVNTEAFF.